These 29 T cell receptor beta chains came from one sample sequenced in a study of cytomegalovirus exposure and HLA in healthy donors (dated by TCRdb to about 2017). Library method: the immunoSEQ multiplex PCR assay. For the multiplex PCR, a mixture combining 60 forward primers for TCR Vbeta segments and 13 reverse primers for TCR Jbeta segments was used. What TCRdb holds here is the immuneACCESS table cut down to in-frame rearrangements. Part of the clones is not present; checked against another copy, under half of the missing clones reflect an unresolved V gene, and the others are unexplained. Within this sample are fewer than 100,000 clones, with roughly 80% of them counted one time only. The biggest ten clones account for around 3.4% of the sample. Sequencing input: PBMCs. Receptor source: a man in his forties in good health and CMV-seronegative.

The V call is TRBV11-2, the J call TRBJ2-5, with TRBD2 as a possible D gene (6 bases). Trimming pared 4 bases from V and 3 bases from J, leaving 15 bases between. Germline V CDR1 and CDR2: SGHAT, FQNNGV. This CDR3 is built from 15 residues. CDR3 coding DNA: TGTGCCAGCAGCTCCGAAGGAGGGCCTAAAGAGACCCAGTACTTC. This encodes CASSSEGGPKETQYF. The full variable domain, its missing parts supplied by reference TRBV11-2 and TRBJ2-5, is EAGVAQSPRYKIIEKRQSVAFWCNPISGHATLYWYQQILGQGPKLLIQFQNNGVVDDSQLPKDRFSAERLKGVDSTLKIQPAKLEDSAVYLCASSSEGGPKETQYFGPGTRLLVL.

The rearrangement joins TRBV6-5 to TRBJ1-2, with TRBD1 matching 8 bases. This CDR3 has 15 residues. Per the germline V gene, CDR1 is MNHEY and CDR2 is SVGAGI. The J segment lost 8 bases and the V segment lost 0 bases, leaving 8 bases of the junction unmatched. The CDR3 nucleotides read TGTGCCAGCAGTTACTCGCGGGACAGGTCCTACGGCTACACCTTC. The encoded protein is CASSYSRDRSYGYTF.

The rearrangement links TRBV7-9 to TRBJ2-5; TRBD1 is a possible D gene (5 bases). The length of the CDR3 is 13 residues. Germline V CDR1 and CDR2: SEHNR, FQNEAQ (reference sequence). The ends were cut back, 2 bases at V and 5 bases at J, with 9 bases in the middle. In nucleotides, the CDR3 is TGTGCCAGCAGCTTACTCAGGGTTGAGACCCAGTACTTC. This sequence encodes CASSLLRVETQYF.

The chain is built from TRBV2 and TRBJ2-1, with 9 bases lining up with TRBD2. The ends lost 7 bases at V and 9 bases at J; junction bases unmatched: 19. This CDR3 is built from 17 residues. Per the germline V gene, CDR1 is SNHLY and CDR2 is FYNNEI. The CDR3: CASNGRASGVFSSEQFF. As DNA, the CDR3 is TGTGCCAGCAATGGGCGGGCTAGCGGGGTTTTTTCAAGTGAGCAGTTCTTC.

V usage is TRBV5-1 and J usage is TRBJ1-3; D is unresolved. The CDR3 contains 14 residues. The germline V gene encodes CDR1 SGHRS and CDR2 YFSETQ. Trimming removed 2 bases at V and 4 bases at J, with 10 bases between. The CDR3 protein is CASSLSSGGNTIYF. The CDR3 DNA sequence: TGCGCCAGCAGCTTATCCTCGGGAGGAAACACCATATATTTT.

The V and J genes are TRBV5-1 and TRBJ2-7; no firm D call. The CDR3 totals 15 residues. V lost 3 bases, J lost 5 bases, and 18 bases lay in between. The germline gives CDR1 SGHRS, CDR2 YFSETQ. This chain's CDR3 is CASSSSLAETHEQYF. Written as DNA, the CDR3 is TGCGCCAGCAGCTCCTCACTTGCGGAGACTCACGAGCAGTACTTC.

With respect to this clone: This specimen includes other DNA sequences encoding the same CDR3. This chain uses TRBV27 with TRBJ2-1; TRBD2 matches 7 bases. Trimming took 2 bases from V and 2 from J; bases not matched to a gene: 0. CDR3 length: 14 amino acids. Germline values: CDR1 MNHEY, CDR2 SMNVEV (reference sequence). Here the CDR3 reads CASSLAGAYNEQFF. In DNA form, the CDR3 reads TGTGCCAGCAGTTTAGCGGGAGCCTACAATGAGCAGTTCTTC.

The V gene is TRBV4-1, the J gene TRBJ1-2; D not resolved. Per the germline V gene, CDR1 is MGHRA and CDR2 is YSYEKL. Trimming removed 0 bases from V and 6 bases from J, with 11 bases in between. The length of the CDR3 is 14 residues. The CDR3 DNA sequence: TGCGCCAGCAGCCAAGATGTTACAACGAATGGCTACACCTTC. This codes for CASSQDVTTNGYTF.

J is TRBJ1-4 and V is TRBV6-6; no clear D gene. CDR3 length: 14 amino acids. With 4 bases removed from V and 7 bases from J, the gap between germline ends came to 13 bases. Germline assignment: CDR1 MNHNY and CDR2 SVGAGI (reference sequence). The CDR3 sequence: CASSSDGNLEKLFF. Written as DNA, the CDR3 is TGTGCCAGCAGTTCCGACGGGAACCTTGAAAAACTGTTTTTT.

The rearrangement joins TRBV30 to TRBJ1-6, with unresolved D. The ends were cut back, 0 bases at V and 6 bases at J, with 12 bases in the middle. Germline V gene data show CDR1 as GTSNPN and CDR2 as SVGIG (reference sequence). The CDR3 has 15 amino acids. CDR3 nucleotide sequence: TGTGCCTGGAGTGTGCTAAGACTGCCTAATTCACCCCTCCACTTT. This encodes CAWSVLRLPNSPLHF.

This clone was counted only a few times. This chain uses TRBV5-1 with TRBJ2-1; TRBD1 matches 8 bases. The germline V gene encodes CDR1 SGHRS and CDR2 YFSETQ. J gave up 7 bases and V 6 bases, and 24 bases lay outside the gene matches. This CDR3 contains 19 residues. The CDR3 sequence is CASTRTGRLVSAIGNEQFF. CDR3 sequence (DNA): TGCGCCAGCACCCGGACAGGGCGACTGGTTAGTGCCATAGGGAATGAGCAGTTCTTC.

This chain connects TRBV5-4 to TRBJ1-1, with D perhaps TRBD1 (5 bases). The CDR3 length is 14 residues. The V end was cut by 2 bases, the J end by 3 bases, with 11 bases between. In germline, CDR1 is SGHNT, CDR2 YYREEE (reference sequence). CDR3 coding DNA: TGTGCCAGCAGCTTAGGGGCGGGGGACACTGAAGCTTTCTTT. It yields the protein CASSLGAGDTEAFF.

The V gene is TRBV27, the J gene TRBJ2-5; 7 positions match TRBD1. There are 14 residues in the CDR3. Per the germline V gene, CDR1 is MNHEY and CDR2 is SMNVEV (reference sequence). After removal of 5 bases from V and 2 bases from J, the junction contained 5 bases not matched to a gene. CDR3 sequence: CASSPWGQQETQYF. The CDR3 coding sequence is TGTGCCAGCAGTCCCTGGGGACAGCAAGAGACCCAGTACTTC.

This clone was counted at least ten times. This chain joins TRBV6-4 and TRBJ2-1; 11 bases fit TRBD2. Germline lookup yields CDR1 MRHNA and CDR2 SNTAGT. With 4 bases clipped from V and 3 bases from J, the junction kept 2 bases outside the gene matches. The CDR3 has 15 amino acids. The CDR3, as DNA: TGTGCCAGCAGTGGCGGGACTAGCGGCTACAATGAGCAGTTCTTC. Amino acids: CASSGGTSGYNEQFF.

This chain connects TRBV2 to TRBJ1-5; 8 bases agree with TRBD1. The CDR3 runs 15 residues. V shed 4 bases and J 1 base; nucleotides not matched to a gene: 3. The germline V gene has CDR1 SNHLY and CDR2 FYNNEI. The CDR3 sequence: CASSGTGRSNQPQHF. The CDR3 DNA reads as TGTGCCAGCAGTGGGACAGGGAGAAGCAATCAGCCCCAGCATTTT.

This rearrangement joins TRBV29-1 to TRBJ1-2; D uncertain. The CDR3 is 11 amino acids. The V gene lost 1 base and the J gene lost 7 bases, with 7 bases spanning the gap. Germline CDR1 SQVTM, CDR2 ANQGSEA. The CDR3 here is CSVEAGLGYTF. CDR3 nucleotide sequence: TGCAGCGTTGAAGCAGGTCTTGGCTACACCTTC.

This chain connects TRBV19 to TRBJ2-7; tentative D call: TRBD2 (6 bases). Trimming pared 0 bases from V and 0 bases from J, leaving 12 bases between. The CDR3 length is 16 residues. CDR1 is LNHDA and CDR2 is SQIVND in the germline V gene (reference sequence). The CDR3 bases are TGTGCCAGTAGTATAGATCCCGCGGGGAGCTCCTACGAGCAGTACTTC. Translation gives CASSIDPAGSSYEQYF.

This rearrangement joins TRBV28 to TRBJ2-7, with a possible D match to TRBD1 (6 bases). The CDR3 loop spans 15 amino acids. Trimming pared 5 bases from V and 9 bases from J, leaving 23 bases between. Per the germline V gene, CDR1 is MDHEN and CDR2 is SYDVKM. CDR3 nucleotides: TGTGCCAGCAGTCACGATATGGGGGCTATGAGGGGGCAGTACTTC. Protein product: CASSHDMGAMRGQYF.

In this sample, this clone turned up once. The sample holds other DNA sequences that translate to the same CDR3. V is TRBV19 and J is TRBJ2-7; 7 nucleotides agree with TRBD1. Germline assignment: CDR1 LNHDA and CDR2 SQIVND (reference sequence). The CDR3 is 13 residues long. V lost 2 bases, J lost 5 bases, and 3 bases stayed unmatched. The CDR3 is CASSIRTGDEQYF. CDR3 coding DNA: TGTGCCAGTAGTATAAGAACAGGGGACGAGCAGTACTTC. Together with reference TRBV19 and TRBJ2-7, the CDR3 gives the full variable domain: DGGITQSPKYLFRKEGQNVTLSCEQNLNHDAMYWYRQDPGQGLRLIYYSQIVNDFQKGDIAEGYSVSREKKESFPLTVTSAQKNPTAFYLCASSIRTGDEQYFGPGTRLTVT.

The chain has TRBV27 and TRBJ2-3; 12 bases align to TRBD2. The CDR3 sequence is 17 residues long. V shed 4 bases and J 1 base; nucleotides not matched to a gene: 6. Per germline, CDR1 MNHEY and CDR2 SMNVEV (reference sequence). CDR3 sequence reads: CASSYSSGRVGTDTQYF. CDR3 DNA sequence: TGTGCCAGCAGTTATTCTAGCGGGAGGGTTGGCACAGATACGCAGTATTTT.

Notes on this clone: Mismatch with germline at one junction end may stem from a read error. The V and J genes are TRBV2 and TRBJ1-2; 9 nucleotides match TRBD1. This CDR3 comprises 12 residues. Germline V gene data show CDR1 as SNHLY and CDR2 as FYNNEI. The CDR3: CASSEEGWDREF. DNA for the CDR3: TGTGCCAGCAGTGAAGAAGGGTGGGACAGGGAGTTC.

The chain has TRBV7-2 and TRBJ1-6, with D possibly TRBD1 on 5 matching bases. The CDR3 runs 13 residues. Trimming cost V 2 bases and J 11 bases, with 10 bases left between them. Per germline, CDR1 SGHTA and CDR2 FQGNSA. CDR3 loop: CASSLPGGAPLHF. CDR3 coding DNA: TGTGCCAGCAGCTTACCTGGGGGGGCACCCCTCCACTTT.

J is TRBJ2-1 and V is TRBV19; 7 bases agree with TRBD1. V shed 4 bases and J 4 bases; nucleotides not matched to a gene: 7. Germline loops: CDR1 LNHDA, CDR2 SQIVND (reference sequence). This CDR3 has 15 residues. The CDR3 region is CASSTDRVGYNEQFF. The CDR3 coding sequence is TGTGCCAGTAGTACAGACAGGGTCGGGTACAATGAGCAGTTCTTC. Variable domain in full (rest from reference TRBV19 and TRBJ2-1): DGGITQSPKYLFRKEGQNVTLSCEQNLNHDAMYWYRQDPGQGLRLIYYSQIVNDFQKGDIAEGYSVSREKKESFPLTVTSAQKNPTAFYLCASSTDRVGYNEQFFGPGTRLTVL.

The genes are TRBV10-3 and TRBJ1-2; D not resolved. The CDR3 totals 14 residues. The germline gives CDR1 ENHRY, CDR2 SYGVKD. The ends were cut back, 0 bases at V and 1 base at J, with 6 bases in the middle. The CDR3 loop reads CAISESPVNYGYTF. The CDR3 coding sequence is TGTGCCATCAGTGAGTCTCCGGTTAACTATGGCTACACCTTC.

This clone was seen once. The chain couples TRBV6-1 to TRBJ1-5; perhaps TRBD1 as D (6 bases). Germline V gene data show CDR1 as MNHNS and CDR2 as SASEGT. The V gene lost 3 bases and the J gene lost 2 bases, with 11 bases spanning the gap. This CDR3 contains 15 residues. The DNA for the CDR3 is TGTGCCAGCAGTGAGGGGGCAAAGGGCAATCAGCCCCAGCATTTT. Protein sequence: CASSEGAKGNQPQHF.

The chain has TRBV7-8 and TRBJ2-1; 11 positions match TRBD2. Germline trimming cut 2 bases from V and 8 bases from J; bases unmatched to any gene: 8. The CDR3 sequence is 16 residues long. Germline V lookup: CDR1 SGHVS, CDR2 FQNEAQ. The CDR3 sequence is CASSLTTSGRGDEQFF. In DNA form, the CDR3 reads TGTGCCAGCAGCTTAACTACTAGCGGGAGAGGGGATGAGCAGTTCTTC. The variable domain in full, with the rest retrieved from reference TRBV7-8 and TRBJ2-1, is GAGVSQSPRYKVAKRGQDVALRCDPISGHVSLFWYQQALGQGPEFLTYFQNEAQLDKSGLPSDRFFAERPEGSVSTLKIQRTQQEDSAVYLCASSLTTSGRGDEQFFGPGTRLTVL.

This rearrangement joins TRBV19 to TRBJ1-5; D may be TRBD1 (5 bases). V lost 4 bases to trimming and J lost 4 bases, with 8 bases between them. Germline V gene data show CDR1 as LNHDA and CDR2 as SQIVND (reference sequence). The CDR3 extends over 13 amino acids. The CDR3 protein is CASSKDRNQPQHF. CDR3 nucleotide sequence: TGTGCCAGTAGTAAAGACAGAAATCAGCCCCAGCATTTT.

This sequence joins TRBV6-1 and TRBJ2-1; 9 bases align to TRBD2. In germline, CDR1 is MNHNS, CDR2 SASEGT. V shed 4 bases and J 6 bases; nucleotides not matched to a gene: 7. The CDR3 is 15 amino acids. The CDR3 region is CASSADSGSSNEQFF. CDR3 coding DNA: TGTGCCAGCAGTGCGGATAGCGGGAGTTCCAATGAGCAGTTCTTC.

The rearrangement links TRBV28 to TRBJ1-1; TRBD1 agrees at 11 bases. Trimming cost V 4 bases and J 5 bases; bases outside gene matches: 12. The CDR3 loop spans 17 amino acids. The germline V gene encodes CDR1 MDHEN and CDR2 SYDVKM. Here the CDR3 reads CASSSAATDRGHTEAFF. As DNA, the CDR3 is TGTGCCAGCAGTTCGGCGGCCACGGACAGGGGGCATACTGAAGCTTTCTTT.